A selection of T cell receptor beta chains follows, all from one sample in a study of blood T cell repertoires in COVID-19. Assay: immunoSEQ multiplex PCR; the TCRdb copy retains only in-frame clones and omits some. Of approximately 290,000 clones in the sample, more than 85% were seen once. The specimen was peripheral blood. The origin of the receptors is a woman in her twenties or thirties with COVID-19, enrolled during active disease. Both conserved end residues are part of each CDR3. A D gene is named only where the DNA matches it firmly. Part of the rows lack a size; the others show once, few, many or a class for expanded clones.

D gene,clone size,J gene,V gene,CDR3 protein,CDR3 DNA
NA,NA,TRBJ2-1,TRBV7-2,CASSTIRQDNEQFF,TGTGCCAGCAGCACAATACGACAGGACAATGAGCAGTTCTTC
TRBD1,NA,TRBJ2-6,TRBV24-1,CATSGGQVFGANVLTF,TGTGCCACCAGTGGGGGACAGGTCTTTGGGGCCAACGTCCTGACTTTC
TRBD2,NA,TRBJ2-7,TRBV10-2,CASTPVGEGKEQYF,TGCGCCAGCACCCCGGTCGGGGAGGGAAAGGAGCAGTACTTC
NA,NA,TRBJ2-3,TRBV19,CASSIGQSSTDTQYF,TGTGCCAGTAGTATCGGACAGTCTAGCACAGATACGCAGTATTTT
TRBD1,NA,TRBJ1-2,TRBV10-3,CAISEQGQGFYGYTF,TGTGCCATCAGTGAGCAGGGACAGGGATTCTATGGCTACACCTTC
NA,NA,TRBJ1-5,TRBV12-3/TRBV12-4,CASSWLEAQPQHF,TGTGCCAGCAGTTGGTTGGAGGCTCAGCCCCAGCATTTT
TRBD2,NA,TRBJ2-1,TRBV19,CASSKTGTSGLNSYNEQFF,TGTGCCAGTAGTAAAACCGGGACTAGCGGCCTTAACTCCTACAATGAGCAGTTCTTC
TRBD2,NA,TRBJ2-7,TRBV3-1/TRBV3-2,CASSQLAGGPLVEQYF,TGTGCCAGCAGCCAACTAGCGGGAGGGCCTCTCGTCGAGCAGTACTTC
NA,NA,TRBJ1-5,TRBV15,CATSRDLWGQQPQHF,TGTGCCACCAGCAGAGATCTCTGGGGGCAACAGCCCCAGCATTTT
TRBD2,NA,TRBJ2-4,TRBV7-8,CASSPRTSGSLRDMAKNIQYF,TGTGCCAGCAGCCCTCGGACTAGCGGGAGCCTTAGGGATATGGCCAAAAACATTCAGTACTTC
NA,NA,TRBJ2-1,TRBV6-6,CASSYRGGNDNEQFF,TGTGCCAGCAGTTACAGGGGCGGGAACGACAATGAGCAGTTCTTC
TRBD2,once,TRBJ2-7,TRBV19,CASSIEVSGRPNYEQYF,TGTGCCAGTAGTATAGAAGTAAGCGGGAGGCCCAACTACGAGCAGTACTTC
TRBD2,NA,TRBJ2-5,TRBV30,CAWGGGFEGETQYF,TGTGCCTGGGGGGGAGGGTTTGAAGGGGAGACCCAGTACTTC
TRBD1,NA,TRBJ1-1,TRBV27,CASSTTTGGTEAFF,TGTGCCAGCAGTACAACGACAGGGGGCACTGAAGCTTTCTTT
TRBD1,NA,TRBJ1-5,TRBV6-5,CASSSGQLGQPQHF,TGTGCCAGCAGTTCGGGACAGCTAGGTCAGCCCCAGCATTTT
NA,NA,TRBJ2-1,TRBV12-3/TRBV12-4,CASSLGLNEQFF,TGTGCCAGCAGTTTAGGTCTTAATGAGCAGTTCTTC
NA,NA,TRBJ1-1,TRBV5-6,CASSPSVLGVVDTEAFF,TGTGCCAGCAGCCCTAGTGTTTTAGGGGTGGTGGACACTGAAGCTTTCTTT
TRBD1,NA,TRBJ1-5,TRBV10-1,CASSSGGGRDQPQHF,TGCGCCAGCAGTTCAGGGGGCGGAAGGGATCAGCCCCAGCATTTT
NA,NA,TRBJ1-2,TRBV6-6,CASSPSGGVNYGYTF,TGTGCCAGCAGCCCCTCGGGTGGAGTCAACTATGGCTACACCTTC
TRBD2,NA,TRBJ2-7,TRBV2,CASSETSVSEQYF,TGTGCCAGCAGTGAGACTAGCGTAAGCGAGCAGTACTTC
TRBD1,NA,TRBJ2-5,TRBV6-1,CASSDTTGDRETQYF,TGTGCCAGCAGTGATACGACAGGGGATCGAGAGACCCAGTACTTC
TRBD2,NA,TRBJ2-7,TRBV7-9,CASSFGGGPAEQYF,TGTGCCAGCAGCTTTGGGGGAGGGCCCGCCGAGCAGTACTTC
NA,NA,TRBJ2-5,TRBV9,CASSVGTETQYF,TGTGCCAGCAGCGTTGGGACTGAGACCCAGTACTTC
TRBD2,NA,TRBJ2-1,TRBV2,CASLPGLAGGNEQFF,TGTGCCAGCCTTCCGGGACTAGCGGGAGGGAATGAGCAGTTCTTC
TRBD1,NA,TRBJ1-1,TRBV5-1,CASSRQGADTEAFF,TGCGCCAGCAGCCGACAGGGGGCGGACACTGAAGCTTTCTTT
NA,NA,TRBJ1-5,TRBV30,CAWSQGRGQPQHF,TGTGCCTGGAGCCAGGGGAGAGGTCAGCCCCAGCATTTT
NA,NA,TRBJ2-5,TRBV19,CASRTPIGGSQETQYF,TGTGCCAGTAGAACCCCCATTGGGGGGAGCCAAGAGACCCAGTACTTC
TRBD2,NA,TRBJ2-1,TRBV18,CASSPRTSGRTINEQFF,TGTGCCAGCTCACCACGGACTAGCGGGAGGACAATCAATGAGCAGTTCTTC
NA,NA,TRBJ1-2,TRBV4-2,CASSQEPQGRLENYGYTF,TGTGCCAGCAGCCAAGAACCCCAGGGCAGACTTGAAAACTATGGCTACACCTTC
TRBD1,NA,TRBJ1-1,TRBV7-8,CASRKEGAMNTEAFF,TGTGCCAGCAGAAAAGAGGGGGCCATGAACACTGAAGCTTTCTTT
TRBD1,NA,TRBJ1-1,TRBV11-3,CASSPTGTAITEAFF,TGTGCCAGCAGCCCGACCGGGACAGCCATCACTGAAGCTTTCTTT
TRBD1,NA,TRBJ2-7,TRBV6-5,CASSYGGTGLYEQYF,TGTGCCAGCAGTTACGGCGGGACAGGGTTATACGAGCAGTACTTC
NA,NA,TRBJ2-2,TRBV11-2,CASSLYATSSNTGELFF,TGTGCCAGCAGCCTCTATGCTACTAGCTCGAACACCGGGGAGCTGTTTTTT
NA,NA,TRBJ1-2,TRBV11-2,CASSPDLRAGSYGYTF,TGTGCCAGCAGCCCGGACCTACGGGCAGGGTCCTATGGCTACACCTTC
NA,NA,TRBJ1-2,TRBV4-1,CASSHPSQGHYGYTF,TGCGCCAGCAGCCACCCTTCACAGGGTCACTATGGCTACACCTTC
NA,NA,TRBJ1-1,TRBV7-2,CASSLRTVSNTEAFF,TGTGCCAGCAGCTTAAGGACAGTATCGAACACTGAAGCTTTCTTT
TRBD2,NA,TRBJ2-1,TRBV10-1,CASSETSGGSSYNEQFF,TGCGCCAGCAGTGAAACTAGCGGAGGAAGCTCCTACAATGAGCAGTTCTTC
NA,NA,TRBJ1-2,TRBV7-9,CASSPPGQEYGYTF,TGTGCCAGCAGCCCGCCGGGACAAGAGTATGGCTACACCTTC
NA,NA,TRBJ1-1,TRBV28,CASSPHQGEAFF,TGTGCCAGCAGTCCCCATCAGGGTGAAGCTTTCTTT
NA,NA,TRBJ2-7,TRBV27,CASSLVGGSYEQYF,TGTGCCAGCAGTTTAGTGGGGGGCTCCTACGAGCAGTACTTC
NA,NA,TRBJ1-1,TRBV19,CASSIVGELTSTEAFF,TGTGCCAGTAGTATAGTGGGAGAGCTCACCTCGACTGAAGCTTTCTTT
TRBD2,NA,TRBJ2-2,TRBV9,CASSVAGGSNTGELFF,TGTGCCAGCAGCGTAGCGGGGGGGTCGAACACCGGGGAGCTGTTTTTT
NA,NA,TRBJ1-1,TRBV7-3,CASSLSPGMNTEAFF,TGTGCCAGCAGCTTAAGTCCAGGGATGAACACTGAAGCTTTCTTT
TRBD2,NA,TRBJ2-7,TRBV28,CASSLSSGIFYEQYF,TGTGCCAGCAGTTTATCTAGCGGGATCTTCTACGAGCAGTACTTC
NA,NA,TRBJ2-2,TRBV18,CASSPEVQDTGELFF,TGTGCCAGCTCACCAGAGGTACAGGACACCGGGGAGCTGTTTTTT
TRBD1,NA,TRBJ1-2,TRBV9,CASSAPGQGIHGYTF,TGTGCCAGCAGCGCACCGGGACAGGGAATCCATGGCTACACCTTC
TRBD1,NA,TRBJ1-1,TRBV4-1,CASSVSTGRTEAFF,TGCGCCAGCAGCGTCTCGACAGGGAGGACTGAAGCTTTCTTT
NA,NA,TRBJ1-2,TRBV28,CASTAEANYGYTF,TGTGCCAGCACGGCGGAAGCTAACTATGGCTACACCTTC
NA,NA,TRBJ2-2,TRBV7-9,CASSLRGLDTGELFF,TGTGCCAGCAGCTTACGGGGTCTCGATACCGGGGAGCTGTTTTTT
NA,NA,TRBJ2-7,TRBV27,CASSSLGETYEQYF,TGTGCCAGCAGTTCTCTAGGAGAGACCTACGAGCAGTACTTC
TRBD2,once,TRBJ2-7,TRBV18,CASSQSSGSNEQYF,TGTGCCAGCTCACAATCTAGCGGGAGCAACGAGCAGTACTTC
TRBD1,NA,TRBJ2-7,TRBV10-3,CAIRSPGTGNEQYF,TGTGCCATCAGATCCCCCGGGACAGGGAACGAGCAGTACTTC
NA,NA,TRBJ2-7,TRBV7-8,CASGTLGGAYEQYF,TGTGCCAGCGGGACCCTTGGCGGGGCTTACGAGCAGTACTTC
NA,NA,TRBJ1-1,TRBV28,CASSSSGPGQYTEAFF,TGTGCCAGCAGTTCCTCCGGACCAGGACAGTACACTGAAGCTTTCTTT
NA,NA,TRBJ1-5,TRBV6-5,CASSSGGLGNQPQHF,TGTGCCAGCAGTTCGGGGGGGTTGGGCAATCAGCCCCAGCATTTT
TRBD1,NA,TRBJ2-3,TRBV12-5,CASGSFRTGEKFSDTQYF,TGTGCTAGTGGTTCTTTTAGGACAGGGGAGAAGTTTTCAGATACGCAGTATTTT
NA,NA,TRBJ1-5,TRBV19,CATAGGPTVYSNQPQHF,TGTGCCACGGCGGGGGGGCCAACGGTTTATAGCAATCAGCCCCAGCATTTT
TRBD1,NA,TRBJ2-3,TRBV5-1,CASSAQGQASADTQYF,TGCGCCAGCAGCGCCCAAGGACAGGCCAGCGCGGATACGCAGTATTTT